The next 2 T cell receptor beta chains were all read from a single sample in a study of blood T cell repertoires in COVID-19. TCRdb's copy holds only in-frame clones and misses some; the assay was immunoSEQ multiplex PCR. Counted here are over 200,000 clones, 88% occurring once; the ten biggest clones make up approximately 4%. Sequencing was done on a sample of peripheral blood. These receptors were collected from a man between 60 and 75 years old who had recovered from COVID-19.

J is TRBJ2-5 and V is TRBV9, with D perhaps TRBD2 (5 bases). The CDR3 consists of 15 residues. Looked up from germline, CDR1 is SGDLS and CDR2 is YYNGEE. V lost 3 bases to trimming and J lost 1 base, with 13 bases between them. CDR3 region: CASSDLPGIQETQYF. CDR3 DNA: TGTGCCAGCAGCGACCTCCCGGGGATCCAAGAGACCCAGTACTTC. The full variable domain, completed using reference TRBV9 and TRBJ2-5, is DSGVTQTPKHLITATGQRVTLRCSPRSGDLSVYWYQQSLDQGLQFLIQYYNGEERAKGNILERFSAQQFPDLHSELNLSSLELGDSALYFCASSDLPGIQETQYFGPGTRLLVL.

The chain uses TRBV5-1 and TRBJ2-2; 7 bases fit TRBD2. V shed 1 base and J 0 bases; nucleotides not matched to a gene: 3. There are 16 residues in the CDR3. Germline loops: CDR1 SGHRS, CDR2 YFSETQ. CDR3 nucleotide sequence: TGCGCCAGCAGCTTGCTCGGGACTACGAACACCGGGGAGCTGTTTTTT. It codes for CASSLLGTTNTGELFF.